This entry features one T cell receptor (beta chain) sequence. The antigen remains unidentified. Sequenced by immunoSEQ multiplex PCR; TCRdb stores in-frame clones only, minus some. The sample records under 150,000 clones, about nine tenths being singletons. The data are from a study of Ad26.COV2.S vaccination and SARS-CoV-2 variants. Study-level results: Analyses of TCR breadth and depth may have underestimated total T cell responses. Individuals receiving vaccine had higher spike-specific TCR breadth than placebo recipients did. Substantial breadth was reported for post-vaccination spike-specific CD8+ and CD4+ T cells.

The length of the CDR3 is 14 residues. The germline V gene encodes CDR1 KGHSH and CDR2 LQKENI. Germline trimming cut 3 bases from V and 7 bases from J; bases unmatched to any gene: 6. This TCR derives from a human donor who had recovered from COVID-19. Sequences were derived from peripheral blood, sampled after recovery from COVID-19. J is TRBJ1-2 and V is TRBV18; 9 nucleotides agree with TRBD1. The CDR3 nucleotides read TGTGCCAGCTCACCGGCGACAGGGGGTGGTGGCTACACCTTC. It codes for CASSPATGGGGYTF.